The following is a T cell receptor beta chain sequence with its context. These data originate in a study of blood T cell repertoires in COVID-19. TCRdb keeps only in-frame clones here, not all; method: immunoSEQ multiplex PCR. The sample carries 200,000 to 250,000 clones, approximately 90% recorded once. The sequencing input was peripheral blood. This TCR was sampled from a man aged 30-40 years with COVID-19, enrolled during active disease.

The CDR3 sequence: CASSSEGTGAEAFF. The CDR3 coding sequence is TGCGCCAGCAGCTCAGAAGGGACAGGGGCTGAAGCTTTCTTT. The chain employs TRBV5-1 and TRBJ1-1, with TRBD1 matching over 10 bases. This CDR3 contains 14 residues. Looked up from germline, CDR1 is SGHRS and CDR2 is YFSETQ. Germline trimming cut 3 bases from V and 6 bases from J; bases unmatched to any gene: 5. The whole variable domain, remainder taken from reference TRBV5-1 and TRBJ1-1, is KAGVTQTPRYLIKTRGQQVTLSCSPISGHRSVSWYQQTPGQGLQFLFEYFSETQRNKGNFPGRFSGRQFSNSRSEMNVSTLELGDSALYLCASSSEGTGAEAFFGQGTRLTVV.